These T cell receptor beta chains were read from a single sample in a study of T cells after yellow fever vaccination. One entry per CDR3 protein results from TCRdb running MiXCR on the 5' RACE reads. The sample lists 510,000 or so distinct CDR3 sequences; about a fifth were seen once. This sample comprised PBMCs, obtained 15 days after the yellow fever booster vaccination. These receptors came from a man younger than 40 who received the YFV17D yellow fever vaccine. CDR3s include the opening cysteine and the closing phenylalanine or tryptophan. D genes are given only for firm matches. Clone size is stated in some rows and not others, as once, few, many or a class when expanded.

abundance,v_gene,j_gene,d_gene,CDR3nt,CDR3aa
NA,TRBV20-1,TRBJ2-3,TRBD2,TGCAGTGCTAGTCTAGCGGGAGGCACAGATACGCAGTATTTT,CSASLAGGTDTQYF
NA,TRBV30,TRBJ2-2,NA,TGTGCCTGGAGCCTGCCGAGCACCGGGGAGCTGTTTTTT,CAWSLPSTGELFF
few,TRBV7-6,TRBJ2-2,TRBD2,TGTGCCAGCAGCCACGGGACTAGCTTGACCGGGGAGCTGTTTTTT,CASSHGTSLTGELFF
few,TRBV20-1,TRBJ2-7,TRBD1,TGCAGTGCCCCGAAGGGGACAGGGGGCTACGAGCAGTACTTC,CSAPKGTGGYEQYF
few,TRBV12-3/TRBV12-4,TRBJ2-7,NA,TGTGCCAGCAGTTTTAAGGTTCGAGGCGATTCCTCCTACGAGCAGTACTTC,CASSFKVRGDSSYEQYF
NA,TRBV5-1,TRBJ2-1,TRBD2,TGCGCCAGCAGCTTTCTAGCGGGAGGGGATGAGCAGTTCTTC,CASSFLAGGDEQFF
NA,TRBV20-1,TRBJ1-5,NA,TGCAGTGCTAGAGATTCCTCGATCTCCAATCAGCCCCAGCATTTT,CSARDSSISNQPQHF
NA,TRBV19,TRBJ1-2,NA,TGTGCCAGTAGCGATTCGCTCCGCTATGGCTACACCTTC,CASSDSLRYGYTF
NA,TRBV4-3,TRBJ1-3,NA,TGCGCCAGCAGCCAAGGGTCAGGGCCGTCCTCTGGAAACACCATATATTTT,CASSQGSGPSSGNTIYF
NA,TRBV18,TRBJ2-5,NA,TGTGCCAGCTCACCGATATTGAGGCTGGAAGAGACCCAGTACTTC,CASSPILRLEETQYF